The rows below give T cell receptor beta chains drawn from one sample of a study of response to subunit inactivated influenza vaccine. TCRdb reprocessed the RT-PCR reads via MiXCR and lists one record per CDR3 protein. The table has about 240,000 distinct CDR3 sequences, 12% seen once. The sample here was non-naive T cells sorted from PBMCs, taken 14 to 15 days before vaccination. All receptors derive from a man aged 50 to 59 who received an inactivated influenza vaccine. Both conserved end residues are part of each CDR3. D genes are given only for firm matches. Not every row has a clone size; where given, it reads once, few, many or a size class.

>17|TRBJ2-2|NA|TRBV19|TRBD2
TGTGCCAGTAGTCTAGGCCTAGCGGGAGCGAACACCGGGGAGCTGTTTTTT
CASSLGLAGANTGELFF
>14|TRBJ1-5|NA|TRBV6-1|NA
TGTGCCAGCCGGAGGGGGTCACGGGCGGGGCCCCAGCATTTT
CASRRGSRAGPQHF
>18|TRBJ2-2|NA|TRBV11-1|TRBD2
TGTGCCAGCAGCGCTACTAGAATTCTAGCGGGAGGAGCCGGGGAGCTGTTTTTT
CASSATRILAGGAGELFF
>14|TRBJ1-5|few|TRBV5-1|TRBD1
TGCGCCAGCAGCCAAGGGGGCGACGGACAGCCCCAGCATTTT
CASSQGGDGQPQHF
>15|TRBJ2-7|many|TRBV12-3/TRBV12-4|NA
TGTGCCAGCAGTTCTCAGGGAAAGGTGAAATACGAGCAGTACTTC
CASSSQGKVKYEQYF
>15|TRBJ2-7|NA|TRBV5-1|TRBD2
TGCGCCAGCAGCCAGCGACTAGCGGGGGTATACGAGCAGTACTTC
CASSQRLAGVYEQYF
>17|TRBJ2-7|few|TRBV5-5|TRBD1
TGTGCCAGCAGCTTGCCACCGTCCGGGACAGGGGCTGACGAGCAGTACTTC
CASSLPPSGTGADEQYF
>13|TRBJ1-5|NA|TRBV10-3|NA
TGTGCCATCAGTCTGGAGGGCAATCAGCCCCAGCATTTT
CAISLEGNQPQHF
>16|TRBJ2-1|few|TRBV7-9|TRBD1
TGTGCCAGCAGCCAACACAGGGGAAAACTAGTAAATGAGCAGTTCTTC
CASSQHRGKLVNEQFF
>14|TRBJ2-5|NA|TRBV2|TRBD1
TGTGCCAGCAAAGCTGACAGGGTTAAGGAGACCCAGTACTTC
CASKADRVKETQYF
>16|TRBJ2-3|NA|TRBV24-1|TRBD2
TGTGCCACCAGTGCAAAACTAGCGGGCTCCACAGATACGCAGTATTTT
CATSAKLAGSTDTQYF
>12|TRBJ2-7|many|TRBV5-8|NA
TGTGCCAGCAGCAGGACAGAGTACGAGCAGTACTTC
CASSRTEYEQYF
>11|TRBJ2-3|NA|TRBV11-1|NA
TGTGCCAGCAGCTCGGGACTCCCGGAGTATTTT
CASSSGLPEYF
>14|TRBJ1-4|NA|TRBV12-3/TRBV12-4|NA
TGTGCCAGCAGTTTAGCCCGGCGAGGAGAAAAACTGTTTTTT
CASSLARRGEKLFF
>13|TRBJ1-6|NA|TRBV7-2|NA
TGTGCCAGCAGCTTAGATAGGGGTTCACCCCTCCACTTT
CASSLDRGSPLHF
>16|TRBJ1-6|NA|TRBV20-1|TRBD1
TGCAGTGCTACCGGGACAGGGAGCTCCTATAATTCACCCCTCCACTTT
CSATGTGSSYNSPLHF
>13|TRBJ1-5|NA|TRBV5-4|NA
TGTGCCAGCAGCCCGGGGATCTCTCAGCCCCAGCATTTT
CASSPGISQPQHF
>17|TRBJ2-2|many|TRBV24-1|NA
TGTGCCACCAGTGATAACCGGGGGCGGACTCGGCCCGGGGAGCTGTTTTTT
CATSDNRGRTRPGELFF
>14|TRBJ2-7|many|TRBV4-2|NA
TGTGCCAGCAGCCAAGATAATTCCGAGGGAGTTCAGTACTTC
CASSQDNSEGVQYF
>15|TRBJ2-7|many|TRBV6-2/TRBV6-3|TRBD1
TGTGCCAGCAGGAAACCCGCAGGGACAGGGGGTAAGCAGTACTTC
CASRKPAGTGGKQYF
>16|TRBJ2-6|few|TRBV6-1|NA
TGTGCCACCACGGGACACCTGGCCTCTGGGGCCAACGTCCTGACTTTC
CATTGHLASGANVLTF
>11|TRBJ1-2|few|TRBV28|NA
TGTGCCAGCAATGACGACTATGGCTACACCTTC
CASNDDYGYTF
>18|TRBJ2-3|few|TRBV28|TRBD2
TGTGCCAGCAGTTTTTTAGCGGGGACTAGCGGTAGCACAGATACGCAGTATTTT
CASSFLAGTSGSTDTQYF
>17|TRBJ2-3|NA|TRBV7-9|TRBD2
TGTGCCAGCAGCTTAACAGGACTAGCGCTCCGTGCGAATACGCAGTATTTT
CASSLTGLALRANTQYF